One sample yielded the 20 T cell receptor beta chains listed below, sequenced in a study of CD8+CD57+ T cells in acquired aplastic anemia. An expansion of CD8+CD57+ cells by flow cytometry had been shown in patients chosen for sequencing. Using genomic DNA as the template, TCR beta VDJ and CDR3 profiling was carried out. TCRdb reprocessed the reads with MiXCR, giving one entry per CDR3 protein. The sample has about 190,000 distinct CDR3 sequences; 48% are singletons. The sample taken for sequencing was sorted CD4+, CD8+, or CD8+CD57+ T cells (not recorded which) from PBMCs. The receptors here all came from a human donor with aplastic anemia.

The CDR3 reads CSVLPTDNGYTF. In DNA form, the CDR3 reads TGCAGCGTTCTCCCCACAGATAATGGCTACACCTTC. The chain couples TRBV29-1 to TRBJ1-2; D unresolved. The CDR3 has 12 amino acids. The germline CDR1 and CDR2 sequences are SQVTM and ANQGSEA. The V and J ends lost 5 bases and 6 bases respectively, with 13 bases between them.

The chain is built from TRBV4-2 and TRBJ1-5; 8 nucleotides line up with TRBD1. V dropped 4 bases and J dropped 0; count of bases not matched to a gene: 11. This CDR3 spans 18 amino acids. Germline V gene data show CDR1 as LGHNA and CDR2 as YNFKEQ. The DNA of the CDR3 is TGTGCCAGCAGCCGAGACACCGGGACAGGCTATAGCAATCAGCCCCAGCATTTT. Amino acid sequence: CASSRDTGTGYSNQPQHF.

V gene TRBV29-1 combines with J gene TRBJ2-1; 7 bases are a match to TRBD1. The length of the CDR3 is 13 residues. The germline V gene encodes CDR1 SQVTM and CDR2 ANQGSEA. V lost 6 bases to trimming and J lost 5 bases; unmatched junction nucleotides: 7. The CDR3 sequence: CSVTGTVNNEQFF. In DNA, the CDR3 is TGCAGCGTGACCGGGACAGTCAACAATGAGCAGTTCTTC.

V and J are TRBV11-1 and TRBJ2-3, with TRBD2 matching 7 bases. This CDR3 contains 15 residues. CDR1 and CDR2 (germline): SGHAT, FQDESV (reference sequence). V was clipped by 5 bases and J by 2 bases; unmatched bases: 7. CDR3: CASSVPSGYTDTQYF. The DNA of the CDR3 is TGTGCCAGCAGCGTTCCTAGCGGATACACAGATACGCAGTATTTT.

In this sample, this clonotype turned up a few times. DNA for the CDR3: TGTGCCAGCAGGAACAGACTAGCGGATGGGGAGGCCAAAAACATTCAGTACTTC. Its protein product is CASRNRLADGEAKNIQYF. The V gene is TRBV28, the J gene TRBJ2-4; TRBD2 matches 9 bases. Germline V gene sequence: CDR1 MDHEN, CDR2 SYDVKM. The V and J ends lost 6 bases and 1 base, in that order; junction bases with no gene match: 13. CDR3 length: 18 residues. The full variable domain, in which reference TRBV28 and TRBJ2-4 provide the parts outside the CDR3, is DVKVTQSSRYLVKRTGEKVFLECVQDMDHENMFWYRQDPGLGLRLIYFSYDVKMKEKGDIPEGYSVSREKKERFSLILESASTNQTSMYLCASRNRLADGEAKNIQYFGAGTRLSVL.

The V and J genes are TRBV20-1 and TRBJ1-1, with no clear D. Per the germline V gene, CDR1 is DFQATT and CDR2 is SNEGSKA (reference sequence). Trimming took 0 bases from V and 1 from J, leaving 6 bases between them. CDR3 size: 13 residues. Here the CDR3 reads CSARDPRNTEAFF. The CDR3 bases are TGCAGTGCTAGAGATCCCAGGAACACTGAAGCTTTCTTT.

Note on this clonotype: One end of the junction fails to match germline, which may point to a read error. The chain carries TRBV14 and TRBJ1-6; no clear D. The CDR3 sequence is 14 residues long. Looked up from germline, CDR1 is SGHDN and CDR2 is FVKESK. CDR3 loop: CASSQEADNSPFHF. Written as DNA, the CDR3 is TGTGCCAGCAGCCAAGAGGCAGATAATTCACCCTTCCACTTT. Full variable domain (missing parts from reference TRBV14 and TRBJ1-6): EAGVTQFPSHSVIEKGQTVTLRCDPISGHDNLYWYRRVMGKEIKFLLHFVKESKQDESGMPNNRFLAERTGGTYSTLKVQPAELEDSGVYFCASSQEADNSPFHFGNGTRLTVT.

Only a few counts were recorded for this clonotype. The chain couples TRBV29-1 to TRBJ2-5, with D maybe TRBD1 (6 bases). The CDR3 is made up of 14 amino acids. CDR1 is SQVTM and CDR2 is ANQGSEA in the germline V gene. V lost 4 bases and J lost 1, with 13 bases in between. The CDR3 region has the DNA TGCAGCGTTGGGTTAACAGGGCCCCAAGAGACCCAGTACTTC. This translates into CSVGLTGPQETQYF.

This clonotype was observed at least ten times. The V and J genes are TRBV7-6 and TRBJ2-2; 9 bases match TRBD2. CDR3 length: 17 amino acids. J gave up 2 bases and V 6 bases, and 10 bases lay outside the gene matches. CDR1 and CDR2 from the germline V gene are SGHVS and FNYEAQ. The CDR3 DNA reads as TGTGCCAGCAGTCACAAACGGACTAGCGACAACACCGGGGAGCTGTTTTTT. This encodes CASSHKRTSDNTGELFF.

The sample holds many counts of this clonotype. The rearrangement uses TRBV9 and TRBJ1-2; D might be TRBD1 (6 bases). The germline gives CDR1 SGDLS, CDR2 YYNGEE. The CDR3 has 13 amino acids. V dropped 4 bases and J dropped 7 bases, with 14 bases sitting between them. This chain's CDR3 is CASSPSDSSGYTF. The CDR3 region has the DNA TGTGCCAGCAGCCCCTCGGACAGTAGTGGCTACACCTTC.

This clonotype has just a few counts. The chain is built from TRBV18 and TRBJ2-7; D possibly corresponds to TRBD1 (6 bases). In germline, CDR1 is KGHSH, CDR2 LQKENI. V shed 5 bases and J shed 2 bases, with 16 bases lying between them. The CDR3 consists of 15 residues. As DNA, the CDR3 is TGTGCCAGCTCAAACACAGGGAACCCTACCTACGAGCAGTACTTC. It specifies CASSNTGNPTYEQYF.

This clonotype was detected ten times or more. V usage is TRBV12-3 or TRBV12-4 and J usage is TRBJ2-2; D is undetermined. The CDR3 totals 12 residues. The germline V and J ends were trimmed by 5 bases and 6 bases, with 7 bases remaining between them. CDR3 loop: CASSPESGELFF. The CDR3 DNA reads as TGTGCCAGCAGTCCCGAGTCCGGGGAGCTGTTTTTT.

The rearrangement joins TRBV4-1 to TRBJ2-7, with D perhaps matching TRBD1 (6 bases). The CDR3 runs to 15 residues. The germline V and J ends were trimmed by 4 bases and 2 bases, with 15 bases remaining between them. Per the germline V gene, CDR1 is MGHRA and CDR2 is YSYEKL. DNA of the CDR3: TGCGCCAGCAGCCGATCGACAGGACTTACCTACGAGCAGTACTTC. Protein sequence: CASSRSTGLTYEQYF.

In the case of this clonotype: A much larger clonotype is one base distant, so this may be a read error. This chain connects TRBV20-1 to TRBJ1-2, with D maybe TRBD1 (6 bases). The germline V gene encodes CDR1 DFQATT and CDR2 SNEGSKA (reference sequence). The CDR3 is 14 amino acids. Here the CDR3 reads CSAGAGALDYGCTF. The CDR3, as DNA: TGCAGTGCTGGCGCAGGGGCCCTTGACTATGGCTGCACCTTC.

This clonotype appeared many times. J is TRBJ1-6 and V is TRBV4-2, with D unresolved. The CDR3 is made up of 18 amino acids. The V end was cut by 0 bases, the J end by 0 bases, with 12 bases between. The germline CDR1 and CDR2 sequences are LGHNA and YNFKEQ. Here the CDR3 reads CASSQDSVGSSYNSPLHF. CDR3 in DNA: TGTGCCAGCAGCCAAGATTCAGTGGGGAGCTCCTATAATTCACCCCTCCACTTT.

This clonotype was observed a handful of times. The CDR3 DNA is TGTGCCACCAGCATCGGAGGCGGCTATGGCTACACCTTC. Translating gives CATSIGGGYGYTF. V and J are TRBV15 and TRBJ1-2; D remains ambiguous. The CDR3 extends over 13 amino acids. Deletions cut 4 bases from V and 4 bases from J, with 10 bases between. CDR1 is LNHNV and CDR2 is YYDKDF in the germline V gene (reference sequence).

This clonotype was recorded many times. This chain links TRBV9 with TRBJ2-3; D remains unclear. CDR3 size: 14 residues. V lost 3 bases and J 2 bases, leaving 10 bases between the germline ends. CDR1 and CDR2 from the germline V gene are SGDLS and YYNGEE. CDR3 DNA sequence: TGTGCCAGCAGCGCTACGCGGCCCACAGATACGCAGTATTTT. This sequence encodes CASSATRPTDTQYF.

For this clonotype: At one end, the junction sequence differs from germline, possibly due to a read error. This sequence joins TRBV29-1 and TRBJ2-3; weak D call: TRBD2 (5 bases). Germline CDR1 is SQVTM and CDR2 is ANQGSEA. The CDR3 sequence is 13 residues long. This chain's CDR3 is CSVGRAESDTHYF. For the CDR3, the DNA is TGCAGCGTTGGGAGAGCGGAGTCAGATACGCATTATTTT.

V and J are TRBV2 and TRBJ1-1, with D possibly being TRBD1 (5 bases). The CDR3 covers 13 residues. In germline, CDR1 is SNHLY, CDR2 FYNNEI. Deletions cut 9 bases from V and 10 bases from J, with 21 bases between. CDR3 sequence reads: CASSTGGIGGAFF. The CDR3 nucleotides are TGTGCCAGTTCTACTGGGGGGATCGGAGGAGCTTTCTTT.

The rearrangement uses TRBV7-8 and TRBJ1-6; D not certain. The CDR3 sequence is 12 residues long. With 5 bases removed from V and 5 bases from J, the gap between germline ends came to 4 bases. Per germline, CDR1 SGHVS and CDR2 FQNEAQ. CDR3 amino acids: CASSTNNSPLHF. In DNA form, the CDR3 reads TGTGCCAGCAGCACGAATAATTCACCCCTCCACTTT.